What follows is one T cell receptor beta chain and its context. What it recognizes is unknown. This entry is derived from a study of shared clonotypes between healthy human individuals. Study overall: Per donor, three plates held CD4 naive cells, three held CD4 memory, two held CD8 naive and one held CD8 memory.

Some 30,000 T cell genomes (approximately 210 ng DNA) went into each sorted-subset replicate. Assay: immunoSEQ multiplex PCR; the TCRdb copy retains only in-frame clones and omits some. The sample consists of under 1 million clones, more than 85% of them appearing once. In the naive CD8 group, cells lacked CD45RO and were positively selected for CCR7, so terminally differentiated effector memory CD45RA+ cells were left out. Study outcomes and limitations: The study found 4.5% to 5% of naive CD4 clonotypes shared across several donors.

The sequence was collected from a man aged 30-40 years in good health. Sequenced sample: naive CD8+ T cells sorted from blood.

CDR3 DNA sequence: TGCAGTGCTAGTCTGCAGGATACGCAGTATTTT. It specifies CSASLQDTQYF. The gene calls are TRBV20-1 and TRBJ2-3, with D uncertain. There are 11 residues in the CDR3. The V and J ends lost 3 bases and 6 bases respectively, with 7 bases between them. CDR1 DFQATT and CDR2 SNEGSKA come from the germline V gene (reference sequence).